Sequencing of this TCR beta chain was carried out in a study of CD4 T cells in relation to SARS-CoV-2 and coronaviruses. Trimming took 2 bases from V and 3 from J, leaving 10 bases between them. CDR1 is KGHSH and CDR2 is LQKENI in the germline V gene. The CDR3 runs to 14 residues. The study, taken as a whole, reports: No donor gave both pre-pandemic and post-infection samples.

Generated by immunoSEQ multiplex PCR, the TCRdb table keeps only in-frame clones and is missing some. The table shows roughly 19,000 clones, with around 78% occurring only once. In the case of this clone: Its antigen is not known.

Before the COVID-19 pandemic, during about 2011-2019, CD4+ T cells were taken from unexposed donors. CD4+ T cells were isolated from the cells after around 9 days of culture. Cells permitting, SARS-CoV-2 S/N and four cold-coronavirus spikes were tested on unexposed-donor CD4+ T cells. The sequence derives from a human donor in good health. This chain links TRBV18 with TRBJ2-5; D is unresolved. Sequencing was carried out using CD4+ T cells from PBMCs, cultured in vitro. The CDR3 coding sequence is TGTGCCAGCTCACCATTAAGGTCTAAAGAGACCCAGTACTTC. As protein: CASSPLRSKETQYF.